This T cell receptor (beta chain) was retrieved from a study of CD8 T cells in ankylosing spondylitis. Quantitative 5'-RACE with molecular barcodes generated TCR beta libraries. TCRdb re-analysed the 5' RACE reads in MiXCR, keeping a single row per CDR3 protein. The sample has over 450,000 distinct CDR3 sequences, 9.5% to 15% seen once; the top ten hold around 7%. Overall study findings and caveats: Those disease-linked clones were CD8+; they were also relatively rare in peripheral blood. According to the report, clones linked to the disease were significantly enriched in matched synovial fluid samples taken from ankylosing spondylitis patients. A TCR beta motif of under ten highly homologous variants appeared characteristic of ankylosing spondylitis blood.

The CDR3 has 17 amino acids. Germline V gene sequence: CDR1 SGHDT, CDR2 YYEEEE. The V gene end was trimmed by 4 bases and the J gene end by 6 bases; junction bases not matched to a gene: 18. Concerning this clonotype itself: The antigen remains undetermined.

Material: blood, either unsorted or a sorted T cell fraction (not recorded which). The gene calls are TRBV5-6 and TRBJ1-1; 7 bases agree with TRBD1. This clonotype originated in a male donor with ankylosing spondylitis. The CDR3 loop reads CASSRLGGIQGPPEAFF. CDR3 nucleotides: TGTGCCAGCAGCCGCCTTGGTGGGATACAGGGGCCGCCTGAAGCTTTCTTT.